These 5 T cell receptor beta chains originate from one sample sequenced in a study of blood T cell repertoires in COVID-19. The protocol was immunoSEQ multiplex PCR, while the TCRdb copy is restricted to in-frame clones and leaves out a portion. This sample has 100,000 to 110,000 clones, with approximately 84% found just once. The material sequenced was peripheral blood. Source of these receptors: a man aged 25 to 40 in a cohort sampled during active COVID-19.

V and J are TRBV7-6 and TRBJ1-6; 11 nucleotides agree with TRBD1. The CDR3 consists of 17 residues. Trimming took 2 bases from V and 4 from J; bases not matched to a gene: 4. CDR1 SGHVS and CDR2 FNYEAQ come from the germline V gene. CDR3 sequence (DNA): TGTGCCAGCAGCTTAACGCGGGACAGGGGGTATAATTCACCCCTCCACTTT. Protein sequence: CASSLTRDRGYNSPLHF.

The chain is built from TRBV11-2 and TRBJ1-2; TRBD1 aligns across 7 bases. CDR1 is SGHAT and CDR2 is FQNNGV in the germline V gene. CDR3 size: 14 residues. Trimming at V came to 5 bases and at J to 4 bases, leaving 7 bases not matched to a gene. CDR3 in DNA: TGTGCCAGCAGCCAGGACAGGCCCACCTATGGCTACACCTTC. It is translated as CASSQDRPTYGYTF.

The rearrangement uses TRBV28 and TRBJ1-2; TRBD1 is a possible D gene (6 bases). Germline V gene sequence: CDR1 MDHEN, CDR2 SYDVKM. The CDR3 is made up of 16 amino acids. Trimming took 2 bases from V and 4 from J, leaving 17 bases between them. CDR3 nucleotide sequence: TGTGCCAGCAGTTTAGCCCTACGGACAGTAACCTATGGCTACACCTTC. Translating gives CASSLALRTVTYGYTF.

The DNA for the CDR3 is TGCAGCGTTGAAGATCTACACAGATTTAACTATGGCTACACCTTC. Translated, it gives CSVEDLHRFNYGYTF. V is TRBV29-1 and J is TRBJ1-2; the D is unclear. The V gene's germline CDR1 is SQVTM and CDR2 ANQGSEA. The CDR3 spans 15 residues. Between the trimmed V and J ends, which lost 0 bases and 1 base, there was a span of 12 bases.

The rearrangement links TRBV2 to TRBJ2-7; 13 bases are shared with TRBD2. There are 16 residues in the CDR3. The V and J ends lost 2 bases and 1 base, in that order; junction bases with no gene match: 2. Germline V gene sequence: CDR1 SNHLY, CDR2 FYNNEI. Here the CDR3 DNA reads TGTGCCAGCAGTGAAACTAGCGGGGGGGCTTCCTACGAGCAGTACTTC. It encodes CASSETSGGASYEQYF.